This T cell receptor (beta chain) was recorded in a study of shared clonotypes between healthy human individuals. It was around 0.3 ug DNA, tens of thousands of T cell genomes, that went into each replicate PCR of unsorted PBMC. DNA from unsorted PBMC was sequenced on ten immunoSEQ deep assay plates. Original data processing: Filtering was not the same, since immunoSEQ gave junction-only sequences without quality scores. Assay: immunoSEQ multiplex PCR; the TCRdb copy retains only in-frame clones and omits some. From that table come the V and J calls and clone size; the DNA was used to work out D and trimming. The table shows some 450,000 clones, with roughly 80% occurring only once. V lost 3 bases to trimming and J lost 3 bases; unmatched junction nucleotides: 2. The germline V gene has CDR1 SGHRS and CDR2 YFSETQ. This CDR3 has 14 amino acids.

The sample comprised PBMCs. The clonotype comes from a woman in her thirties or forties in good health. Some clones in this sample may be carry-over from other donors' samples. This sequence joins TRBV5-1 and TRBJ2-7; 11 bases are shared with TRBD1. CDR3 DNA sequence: TGCGCCAGCAGCTGGGACAGGGGGATCTACGAGCAGTACTTC. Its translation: CASSWDRGIYEQYF.